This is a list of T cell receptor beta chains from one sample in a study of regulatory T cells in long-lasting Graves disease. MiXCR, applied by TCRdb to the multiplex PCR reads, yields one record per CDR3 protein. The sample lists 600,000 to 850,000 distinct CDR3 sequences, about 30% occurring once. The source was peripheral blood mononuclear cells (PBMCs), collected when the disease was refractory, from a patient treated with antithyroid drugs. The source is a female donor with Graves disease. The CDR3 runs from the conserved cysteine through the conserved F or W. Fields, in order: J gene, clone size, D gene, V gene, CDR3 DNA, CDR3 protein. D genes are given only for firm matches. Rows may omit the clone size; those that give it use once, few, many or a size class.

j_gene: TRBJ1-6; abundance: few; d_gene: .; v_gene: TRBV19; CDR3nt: TGTGCCAGTAGACCGAACCGGGACTATGATTCACCCCTCCACTTT; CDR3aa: CASRPNRDYDSPLHF
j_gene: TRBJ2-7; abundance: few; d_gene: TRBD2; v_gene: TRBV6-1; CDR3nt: TGTGCCAGCAGTGAATATAGCGGGATAACTTTAGTCGTCTACGAGCAGTACTTC; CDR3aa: CASSEYSGITLVVYEQYF
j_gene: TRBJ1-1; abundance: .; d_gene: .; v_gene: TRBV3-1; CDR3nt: TGTGCCAGCCTGGGGTCGGGAATGAACACTGAAGCTTTCTTT; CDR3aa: CASLGSGMNTEAFF
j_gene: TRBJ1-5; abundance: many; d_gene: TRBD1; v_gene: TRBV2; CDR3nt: TGTGCCAGCAGTGAGCAGGGACAGGGAAAGGATCAGCCCCAGCATTTT; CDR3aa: CASSEQGQGKDQPQHF
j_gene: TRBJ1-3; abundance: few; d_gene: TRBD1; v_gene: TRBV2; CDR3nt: TGTGCCAGCAGTACCTTGGGGACAGGGGGCGTCGGACCTGGAAACACCATATATTTT; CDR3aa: CASSTLGTGGVGPGNTIYF
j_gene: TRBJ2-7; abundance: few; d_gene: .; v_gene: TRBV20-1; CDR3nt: TGCAGTGCTAGAGATCTCGGACAAGAGCAGTACTTC; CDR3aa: CSARDLGQEQYF
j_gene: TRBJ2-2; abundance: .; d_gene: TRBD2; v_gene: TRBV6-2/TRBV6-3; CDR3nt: TGTGCCAGCAGTTACTCGGGACTAGCGGGAATTAACACCGGGGAGCTGTTTTTT; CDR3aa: CASSYSGLAGINTGELFF
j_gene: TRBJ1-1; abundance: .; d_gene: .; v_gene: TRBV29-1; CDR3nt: TGCAGCGTTTCTCGGGGCGTCACTGAAGCTTTCTTT; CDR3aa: CSVSRGVTEAFF
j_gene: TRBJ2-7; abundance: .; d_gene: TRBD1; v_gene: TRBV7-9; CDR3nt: TGTGCCAGCAGCTCGGACAGGAGCTCCTACGAGCAGTACTTC; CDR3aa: CASSSDRSSYEQYF
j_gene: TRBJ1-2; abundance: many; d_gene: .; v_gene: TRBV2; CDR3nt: TGTGCCAGCATAAAATTCGGAAGCTACACCTTC; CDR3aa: CASIKFGSYTF
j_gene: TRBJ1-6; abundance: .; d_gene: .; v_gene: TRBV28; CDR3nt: TGTGCCAGCAGGCTTCGGGGGGTAAATTCACCCCTCCACTTT; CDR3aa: CASRLRGVNSPLHF
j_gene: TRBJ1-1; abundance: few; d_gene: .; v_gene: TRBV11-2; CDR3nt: TGTGCCAGCAGCCCACCTCCCAAAAATGAAGCTTTCTTT; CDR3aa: CASSPPPKNEAFF
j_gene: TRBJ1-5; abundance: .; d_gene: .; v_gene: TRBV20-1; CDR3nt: TGCAGTGCTAGGCACAGCTTTTATAGCAATCAGCCCCAGCATTTT; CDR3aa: CSARHSFYSNQPQHF
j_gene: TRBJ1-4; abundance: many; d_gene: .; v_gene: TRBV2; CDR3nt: TGTGCCAGCATTACAAGGACCGGTTATAAGCTGTTTTTT; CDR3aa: CASITRTGYKLFF
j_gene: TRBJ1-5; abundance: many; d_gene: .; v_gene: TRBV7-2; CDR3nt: TGTGCCAGCAGCTTAGGGACCAAAAATCAGCCCCAGCATTTT; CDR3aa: CASSLGTKNQPQHF
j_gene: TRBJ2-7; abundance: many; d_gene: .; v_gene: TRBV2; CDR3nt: TGTGCCAGCAGTGAAGCACGCGAGCAGTACTTC; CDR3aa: CASSEAREQYF
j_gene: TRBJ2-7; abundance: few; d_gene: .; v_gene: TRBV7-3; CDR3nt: TGTGCCAGCAGCTGGGACTCGCACTCCTACGAGCAGTACTTC; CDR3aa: CASSWDSHSYEQYF
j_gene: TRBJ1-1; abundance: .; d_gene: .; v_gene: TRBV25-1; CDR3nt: TGTGCCAGCAGTGAGACAGCCATGAACACTGAAGCTTTCTTT; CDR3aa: CASSETAMNTEAFF
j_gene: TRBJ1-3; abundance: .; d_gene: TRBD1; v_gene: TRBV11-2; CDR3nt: TGTGCCAGCAGCGGAGAATACCGGGACAGGGGGTCTGGAAACACCATATATTTT; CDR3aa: CASSGEYRDRGSGNTIYF
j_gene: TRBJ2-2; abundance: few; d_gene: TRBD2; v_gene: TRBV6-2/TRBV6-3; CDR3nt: TGTGCCAGCAGTTGGGGACTAGCGGGAGGGACCGGGGAGCTGTTTTTT; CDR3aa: CASSWGLAGGTGELFF
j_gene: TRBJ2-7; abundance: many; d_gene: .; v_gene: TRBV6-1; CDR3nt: TGTGCCAGCAGCGGTTCGGTTGGACTTTTCTCCTACGAGCAGTACTTC; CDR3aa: CASSGSVGLFSYEQYF
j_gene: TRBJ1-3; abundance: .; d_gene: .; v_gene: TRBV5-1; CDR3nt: TGCGCCAGCAGCTTGGCAGGTTCGAGCGCTGGAAACACCATATATTTT; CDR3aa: CASSLAGSSAGNTIYF
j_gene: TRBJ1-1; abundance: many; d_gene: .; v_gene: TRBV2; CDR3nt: TGTGCCAGCAGTGAAGAACCATACACTGAAGCTTTCTTT; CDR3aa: CASSEEPYTEAFF
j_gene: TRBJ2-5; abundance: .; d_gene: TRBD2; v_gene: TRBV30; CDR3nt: TGTGCCTGGAGAGATGGTGGGGCTAGCGGTTACCAAGAGACCCAGTACTTC; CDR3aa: CAWRDGGASGYQETQYF
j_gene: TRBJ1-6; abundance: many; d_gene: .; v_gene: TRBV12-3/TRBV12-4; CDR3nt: TGTGCCAGCAGTCGGGTCGTGTCACCCCTCCACTTT; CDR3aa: CASSRVVSPLHF
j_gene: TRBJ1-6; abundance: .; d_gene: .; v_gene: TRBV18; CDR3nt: TGTGCCAGCTCACTGAGGGGGGACCGCAGTTCACCCCTCCACTTT; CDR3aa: CASSLRGDRSSPLHF
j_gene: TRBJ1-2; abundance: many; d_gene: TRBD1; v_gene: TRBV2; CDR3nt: TGTGCCAGCAGTGAAGCGCTTCGGGACAGGGCGTATGGCTACACCTTC; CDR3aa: CASSEALRDRAYGYTF